Listed below are T cell receptor beta chains from one sample, sequenced in a study of cytomegalovirus exposure and HLA in healthy donors. Assay used: immunoSEQ multiplex PCR; TCRdb lists only in-frame clones, some missing. The sample lists around 160,000 clones; 75% to 95% were seen once. Sequencing used PBMCs. Receptors were obtained from a woman between 18 and 30 years old in good health and CMV-seropositive. The CDR3 runs from the conserved cysteine through the conserved F or W. Fields, in order: V gene, clone size, J gene, D gene, CDR3 protein, CDR3 DNA. The D gene is left open where the match is weak. Size is stated for part of the rows, as once, few or many counts, or as a class when the clone is expanded.

>TRBV2|-|TRBJ2-7|TRBD2
CASPGPGGDEQYF
TGTGCCAGCCCTGGCCCCGGGGGGGACGAGCAGTACTTC
>TRBV7-9|-|TRBJ1-6|TRBD1
CASSRRVVGQVNSPLHF
TGTGCCAGCAGCCGACGAGTAGTGGGACAGGTTAATTCACCCCTCCACTTT
>TRBV6-1|once|TRBJ1-2|TRBD1
CASSGRQGDNYGYTF
TGTGCCAGCAGTGGGAGACAGGGGGACAACTATGGCTACACCTTC
>TRBV15|-|TRBJ2-5|TRBD1
CATSSQGASYQETQYF
TGTGCCACCAGCAGTCAGGGGGCATCTTACCAAGAGACCCAGTACTTC
>TRBV5-3|-|TRBJ1-1|-
CARSLKGTTTEAFF
TGTGCCAGAAGCTTGAAGGGGACAACCACTGAAGCTTTCTTT
>TRBV19|-|TRBJ1-2|-
CASSIDPREQSNYGYTF
TGTGCCAGTAGTATAGATCCCCGGGAACAGTCTAACTATGGCTACACCTTC
>TRBV6-1|-|TRBJ1-2|-
CASSEARGDYGYTF
TGTGCCAGCAGTGAAGCGCGGGGTGACTATGGCTACACCTTC
>TRBV5-1|-|TRBJ2-7|-
CASSFSPGATYEQYF
TGCGCCAGCAGCTTCTCCCCCGGAGCAACCTACGAGCAGTACTTC
>TRBV7-2|-|TRBJ2-1|TRBD1
CASSPGQAWNEQFF
TGTGCCAGCAGCCCCGGACAGGCGTGGAATGAGCAGTTCTTC
>TRBV5-1|once|TRBJ1-2|-
CASSLVAGAYYGYTF
TGCGCCAGCAGCTTGGTGGCGGGGGCGTACTATGGCTACACCTTC
>TRBV6-1|-|TRBJ2-1|TRBD2
CASSEDGLATNEQFF
TGTGCCAGCAGTGAAGATGGACTAGCTACTAATGAGCAGTTCTTC
>TRBV7-3|-|TRBJ2-1|TRBD2
CASSLEPSGRNEQFF
TGTGCCAGCAGCTTAGAACCTAGCGGGAGGAATGAGCAGTTCTTC
>TRBV20-1|-|TRBJ1-1|-
CSVSGDTEAFF
TGCAGTGTATCGGGGGACACTGAAGCTTTCTTT
>TRBV7-6|-|TRBJ1-6|-
CASSLVSGGGVSPLHF
TGTGCCAGCAGCTTAGTGTCTGGGGGGGGAGTCTCACCCCTCCACTTT
>TRBV2|few|TRBJ1-5|-
CASSKTGNQPQHF
TGTGCCAGCAGTAAAACGGGTAATCAGCCCCAGCATTTT
>TRBV30|-|TRBJ1-1|-
CAWSVMRGGTEAFF
TGTGCCTGGAGTGTAATGCGGGGAGGGACTGAAGCTTTCTTT
>TRBV6-4|-|TRBJ2-1|-
CASSDSGLANEQFF
TGTGCCAGCAGTGACTCCGGACTCGCTAATGAGCAGTTCTTC
>TRBV27|-|TRBJ1-1|-
CASSGYNTGNGAFF
TGTGCCAGCAGCGGCTACAACACAGGGAATGGAGCTTTCTTT
>TRBV4-2|-|TRBJ2-1|-
CASSQRGGAETYNEQFF
TGTGCCAGCAGCCAAAGAGGTGGGGCGGAAACTTACAATGAGCAGTTCTTC
>TRBV5-6|-|TRBJ2-1|TRBD2
CASSWGLAGAYNEQFF
TGTGCCAGCAGCTGGGGACTAGCGGGGGCCTACAATGAGCAGTTCTTC
>TRBV6-5|-|TRBJ1-5|TRBD1
CASRPYRGRDQPQHF
TGTGCCAGCAGACCATACAGGGGGCGCGATCAGCCCCAGCATTTT
>TRBV9|once|TRBJ2-7|TRBD1
CASSEGQGVSYEQYF
TGTGCCAGCAGCGAGGGACAGGGGGTCTCCTACGAGCAGTACTTC
>TRBV6-1|once|TRBJ2-3|TRBD2
CASRWGGDTDTQYF
TGTGCCAGCAGGTGGGGGGGGGACACAGATACGCAGTATTTT
>TRBV29-1|-|TRBJ1-1|-
CSVSRGWNTEAFF
TGCAGCGTTTCCAGGGGTTGGAACACTGAAGCTTTCTTT
>TRBV28|-|TRBJ1-2|-
CASSPVLASSGPEGNYGYTF
TGTGCCAGCAGTCCTGTGTTGGCCTCTTCCGGTCCAGAGGGTAACTATGGCTACACCTTC
>TRBV4-1|-|TRBJ2-1|-
CASSQHGLSYNEQFF
TGCGCCAGCAGTCAACACGGACTATCCTACAATGAGCAGTTCTTC
>TRBV5-4|-|TRBJ1-2|TRBD1
CASSLGTGGYTF
TGTGCCAGCAGCTTGGGGACAGGTGGCTACACCTTC
>TRBV29-1|-|TRBJ2-5|-
CSGAYSTSETQYF
TGCAGCGGGGCTTACTCCACGTCAGAGACCCAGTACTTC
>TRBV4-1|-|TRBJ2-1|TRBD2
CASSQDKRGGIDEQFF
TGCGCCAGCAGCCAAGATAAGCGGGGGGGCATAGATGAGCAGTTCTTC
>TRBV28|-|TRBJ1-5|TRBD1
CASSSYTGTGNQPQHF
TGTGCCAGCAGTTCCTACACCGGGACAGGGAATCAGCCCCAGCATTTT
>TRBV2|-|TRBJ1-1|-
CASSDPGVNTEAFF
TGTGCCAGCAGTGACCCGGGGGTAAACACTGAAGCTTTCTTT
>TRBV9|-|TRBJ2-5|TRBD1
CASSLRDSQETQYF
TGTGCCAGCAGCCTACGGGACAGCCAAGAGACCCAGTACTTC
>TRBV7-2|-|TRBJ2-3|-
CASSLTAGDTQYF
TGTGCCAGCAGCTTAACGGCGGGAGATACGCAGTATTTT
>TRBV18|-|TRBJ2-2|-
CASSRLTGANTGELFF
TGTGCCAGCTCACGCCTGACAGGAGCGAACACCGGGGAGCTGTTTTTT
>TRBV19|-|TRBJ1-3|-
CASSIYRGSGNTIYF
TGTGCCAGTAGTATTTATCGGGGTTCTGGAAACACCATATATTTT
>TRBV11-1|-|TRBJ1-2|-
CASSWGDPRENYGYTF
TGTGCCAGCAGCTGGGGGGACCCCCGAGAGAACTATGGCTACACCTTC
>TRBV7-6|-|TRBJ1-5|TRBD1
CASSLGGRGRKGQPQHF
TGTGCCAGCAGCTTAGGGGGTAGGGGGCGCAAGGGCCAGCCCCAGCATTTT
>TRBV25-1|-|TRBJ1-1|TRBD1
CASTPGQENTEAFF
TGTGCCAGCACCCCGGGACAGGAGAACACTGAAGCTTTCTTT
>TRBV6-4|once|TRBJ1-1|-
CASSDGRGAFF
TGTGCCAGCAGTGACGGTAGGGGGGCTTTCTTT